Following are 18 T cell receptor beta chains from one sample sequenced in a study of beta chain features in type 1 diabetes. These TCRs are of unknown antigen specificity. Notes on the study in general: Among patients with Type 1 diabetes, TCRB CDR3s were moderately but significantly shorter in every one of the four CD4+ subsets.

Reverse transcription of all isolated RNA meant that expressed TCRB transcripts were sequenced. Method: immunoSEQ multiplex PCR; TCRdb's copy keeps in-frame clones and lacks some. Altogether 680,000 or so clones are present, 10% to 15% being singletons, with the ten largest covering approximately 0.021%. Sequenced sample: naive CD4+ T cells from blood. The receptors shown here come from a man aged 18 to 30 with type 1 diabetes.

V usage is TRBV5-4 and J usage is TRBJ2-5, with 7 positions matching TRBD1. The CDR3 consists of 16 residues. Germline CDR1 and CDR2: SGHNT and YYREEE (reference sequence). V shed 4 bases and J 3 bases; nucleotides not matched to a gene: 12. The CDR3 DNA follows: TGTGCCAGCAGCCTGTGGAACAGGGGTAATGAAGAGACCCAGTACTTC. Protein: CASSLWNRGNEETQYF.

The chain recombines TRBV5-5 with TRBJ2-1; TRBD2 might be the D (5 bases). Germline V gene sequence: CDR1 SGHKS, CDR2 YYEKEE (reference sequence). With 4 bases removed from V and 7 bases from J, the gap between germline ends came to 18 bases. The CDR3 contains 15 residues. The CDR3 coding sequence is TGTGCCAGCAGCCCCCGGGTAGAGGGTAGTAATGAGCAGTTCTTC. This codes for CASSPRVEGSNEQFF.

The chain couples TRBV5-6 to TRBJ2-7; 9 bases are a match to TRBD1. With 2 bases clipped from V and 1 base from J, the junction kept 10 bases outside the gene matches. The CDR3 covers 17 residues. Germline-derived CDR1 and CDR2 are SGHDT and YYEEEE. CDR3 coding DNA: TGTGCCAGCAGCTTTGATTATCAGGGGACAGGGTCCTACGAGCAGTACTTC. It is translated as CASSFDYQGTGSYEQYF.

The chain links TRBV6-5 to TRBJ1-3; no reliable D call. Per germline, CDR1 MNHEY and CDR2 SVGAGI. Trimming pared 0 bases from V and 0 bases from J, leaving 9 bases between. CDR3 size: 16 residues. CDR3 loop: CASSYSGDGSGNTIYF. CDR3 bases: TGTGCCAGCAGTTACTCAGGAGACGGCTCTGGAAACACCATATATTTT.

In this sample, this clone turned up a few times. The chain couples TRBV7-2 to TRBJ1-1; 7 bases map to TRBD1. In germline, CDR1 is SGHTA, CDR2 FQGNSA. The CDR3 length is 15 residues. V gave up 5 bases and J gave up 2 bases; unmatched junction bases: 8. CDR3 in DNA: TGTGCCAGCAGCCCCAGGGACAGCACAAACACTGAAGCTTTCTTT. Encoded protein: CASSPRDSTNTEAFF.

The table lists this clone with a few counts. The CDR3 region has the DNA TGTGCCAGCAGGGTTTCGTACAATGAGCAGTTCTTC. Translating gives CASRVSYNEQFF. The V gene is TRBV7-2, the J gene TRBJ2-1; D is unclear. V was shortened by 6 bases and J by 4 bases, with 7 bases between the two germline ends. CDR3 length: 12 amino acids. CDR1 is SGHTA and CDR2 is FQGNSA in the germline V gene.

Only a few counts were recorded for this clone. The same CDR3 also results from other DNA sequences found in this sample. The rearrangement links TRBV5-1 to TRBJ2-1; maybe TRBD1 (5 bases). V gave up 0 bases and J gave up 1 base, with 8 bases separating them. The germline V gene encodes CDR1 SGHRS and CDR2 YFSETQ. The CDR3 extends over 15 amino acids. The CDR3 nucleotides are TGCGCCAGCAGCTTGGGGCAGGGATCCTACAATGAGCAGTTCTTC. Protein: CASSLGQGSYNEQFF.

V and J are TRBV14 and TRBJ2-1; tentatively, D is TRBD1 (6 bases). The CDR3 loop spans 16 amino acids. Trimming left V 5 bases short and J 3 bases short, with 17 bases between. Germline CDR1 reads SGHDN; CDR2 reads FVKESK. CDR3 amino acids: CASSSFGWGHYNEQFF. The CDR3 region has the DNA TGTGCCAGCAGCTCCTTCGGGTGGGGACACTACAATGAGCAGTTCTTC.

CDR3 nucleotides: TGTGCCAGCAGTACAAACAGGGGGCGGGCCACAGATACGCAGTATTTT. This translates into CASSTNRGRATDTQYF. The gene calls are TRBV28 and TRBJ2-3; TRBD1 matches 9 bases. J was trimmed by 2 bases and V by 5 bases; bases with no gene match: 8. The germline V gene has CDR1 MDHEN and CDR2 SYDVKM. The CDR3 loop spans 16 amino acids. Together with reference TRBV28 and TRBJ2-3, the CDR3 gives the full variable domain: DVKVTQSSRYLVKRTGEKVFLECVQDMDHENMFWYRQDPGLGLRLIYFSYDVKMKEKGDIPEGYSVSREKKERFSLILESASTNQTSMYLCASSTNRGRATDTQYFGPGTRLTVL.

In this sample, this clone turned up a few times. This chain joins TRBV10-3 and TRBJ1-4; D is undetermined. The CDR3 sequence is 15 residues long. In germline, CDR1 is ENHRY, CDR2 SYGVKD. V was cut by 0 bases and J by 5 bases, with 10 bases left in between. The CDR3 protein is CAISESGGENEKLFF. The CDR3 coding sequence is TGTGCCATCAGTGAGTCGGGTGGGGAGAATGAAAAACTGTTTTTT.

V usage is TRBV7-6 and J usage is TRBJ1-1, with D hard to call. Trimming removed 5 bases from V and 0 bases from J, with 10 bases in between. The germline CDR1 and CDR2 sequences are SGHVS and FNYEAQ. The CDR3 has 14 residues. The CDR3 region is CASSHPEMNTEAFF. As DNA, the CDR3 is TGTGCCAGCAGCCATCCGGAGATGAACACTGAAGCTTTCTTT. The entire variable domain, with the rest obtained from reference TRBV7-6 and TRBJ1-1, is as follows: GAGVSQSPRYKVTKRGQDVALRCDPISGHVSLYWYRQALGQGPEFLTYFNYEAQQDKSGLPNDRFSAERPEGSISTLTIQRTEQRDSAMYRCASSHPEMNTEAFFGQGTRLTVV.

The J gene is TRBJ1-1, the V gene TRBV14; TRBD1 aligns across 7 bases. Per the germline V gene, CDR1 is SGHDN and CDR2 is FVKESK. CDR3 length: 15 residues. V lost 1 base to trimming and J lost 1 base; unmatched junction nucleotides: 3. CDR3 nucleotide sequence: TGTGCCAGCAGCCAAGGCGGGACAGCGAACACTGAAGCTTTCTTT. This encodes CASSQGGTANTEAFF. Complete variable domain (other parts from reference TRBV14 and TRBJ1-1): EAGVTQFPSHSVIEKGQTVTLRCDPISGHDNLYWYRRVMGKEIKFLLHFVKESKQDESGMPNNRFLAERTGGTYSTLKVQPAELEDSGVYFCASSQGGTANTEAFFGQGTRLTVV.

The chain joins TRBV27 to TRBJ2-7, with 9 bases identical to TRBD2. CDR1 MNHEY and CDR2 SMNVEV come from the germline V gene (reference sequence). This CDR3 comprises 16 residues. J gave up 2 bases and V 0 bases, and 5 bases lay outside the gene matches. CDR3 region: CASSLSSGGNPYEQYF. CDR3 nucleotide sequence: TGTGCCAGCAGTTTATCTAGCGGGGGAAACCCCTACGAGCAGTACTTC.

The chain recombines TRBV19 with TRBJ2-1; 10 bases map to TRBD1. Looked up from germline, CDR1 is LNHDA and CDR2 is SQIVND (reference sequence). The CDR3 loop spans 14 amino acids. Trimming took 10 bases from V and 9 from J; bases not matched to a gene: 12. The DNA of the CDR3 is TGTGCCACCTCCGGGACAGGGGCAATCGGTGAGCAGTTCTTC. It specifies CATSGTGAIGEQFF.

V usage is TRBV7-2 and J usage is TRBJ2-7; tentative D call: TRBD2 (6 bases). CDR1 SGHTA and CDR2 FQGNSA come from the germline V gene. The CDR3 length is 15 residues. V lost 0 bases and J lost 0, with 9 bases in between. The DNA for the CDR3 is TGTGCCAGCAGCTTAGCAGGCGGGGCCTCCTACGAGCAGTACTTC. Protein product: CASSLAGGASYEQYF.

This clone was seen only a few times. This chain links TRBV2 with TRBJ2-2; TRBD2 is a possible D gene (5 bases). From germline, CDR1 is SNHLY and CDR2 FYNNEI. The CDR3 loop spans 13 amino acids. V was clipped by 6 bases and J by 1 base, with 6 bases between them. The CDR3 DNA is TGTGCCAGCAGGAGGGAGAACACCGGGGAGCTGTTTTTT. Protein sequence: CASRRENTGELFF.

This rearrangement joins TRBV30 to TRBJ2-7; no firm D call. This CDR3 has 12 amino acids. The germline gives CDR1 GTSNPN, CDR2 SVGIG (reference sequence). V lost 2 bases, J lost 2 bases, and 7 bases lay in between. The CDR3 loop reads CAWSPLTYEQYF. The CDR3 DNA follows: TGTGCCTGGAGTCCGTTGACCTACGAGCAGTACTTC.

This clone was counted between two and nine times. The chain couples TRBV19 to TRBJ2-7, with D perhaps TRBD2 (6 bases). CDR3 size: 13 residues. Trimming pared 7 bases from V and 2 bases from J, leaving 12 bases between. Germline V gene lookup returns CDR1 LNHDA and CDR2 SQIVND (reference sequence). The CDR3 loop is CASTGGIPYEQYF. Here the CDR3 DNA reads TGTGCCAGTACCGGCGGGATCCCCTACGAGCAGTACTTC.